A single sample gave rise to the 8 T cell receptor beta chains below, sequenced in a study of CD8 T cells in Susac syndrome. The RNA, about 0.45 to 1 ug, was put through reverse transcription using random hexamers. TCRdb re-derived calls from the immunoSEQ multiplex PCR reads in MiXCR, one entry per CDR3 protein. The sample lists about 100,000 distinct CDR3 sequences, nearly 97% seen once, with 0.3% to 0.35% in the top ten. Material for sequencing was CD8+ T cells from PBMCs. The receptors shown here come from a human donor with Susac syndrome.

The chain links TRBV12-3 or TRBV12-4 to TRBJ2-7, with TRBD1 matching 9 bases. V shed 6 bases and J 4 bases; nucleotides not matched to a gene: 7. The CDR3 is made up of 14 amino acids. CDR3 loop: CASSRTGGPYEQYF. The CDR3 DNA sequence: TGTGCCAGCAGCCGAACAGGGGGCCCTTACGAGCAGTACTTC.

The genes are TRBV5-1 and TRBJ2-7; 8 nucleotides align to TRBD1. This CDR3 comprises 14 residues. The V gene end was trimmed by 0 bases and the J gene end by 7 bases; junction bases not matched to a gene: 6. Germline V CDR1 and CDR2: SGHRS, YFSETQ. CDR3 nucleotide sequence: TGCGCCAGCAGCTTGGAAGACAGGGGAGGAGAGCAGTACTTC. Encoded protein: CASSLEDRGGEQYF.

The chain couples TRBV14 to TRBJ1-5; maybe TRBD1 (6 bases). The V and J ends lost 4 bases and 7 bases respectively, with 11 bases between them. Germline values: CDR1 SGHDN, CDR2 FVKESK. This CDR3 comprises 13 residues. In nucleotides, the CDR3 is TGTGCCAGCAGCCCCGCACAGGGACAGCCCCAGCATTTT. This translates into CASSPAQGQPQHF.

CDR3 loop: CASSQEGQTEQYF. The CDR3 DNA reads as TGCGCCAGCAGCCAAGAGGGCCAGACCGAGCAGTACTTC. V gene TRBV4-1 combines with J gene TRBJ2-7, with no clear D. The CDR3 totals 13 residues. Trimming removed 0 bases from V and 6 bases from J, with 9 bases in between. Germline V gene sequence: CDR1 MGHRA, CDR2 YSYEKL.

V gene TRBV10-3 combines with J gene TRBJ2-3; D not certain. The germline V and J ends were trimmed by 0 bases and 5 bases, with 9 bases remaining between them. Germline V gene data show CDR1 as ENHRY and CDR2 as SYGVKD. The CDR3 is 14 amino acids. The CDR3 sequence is CAISESPDQDTQYF. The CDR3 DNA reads TGTGCCATCAGTGAGTCCCCGGACCAAGATACGCAGTATTTT.

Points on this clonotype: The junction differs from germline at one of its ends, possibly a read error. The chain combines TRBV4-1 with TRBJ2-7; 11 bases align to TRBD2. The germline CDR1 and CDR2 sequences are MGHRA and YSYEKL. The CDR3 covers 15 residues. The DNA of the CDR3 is TGCGCCAGCAGCCAAGAAGGAACTAGCGGGAGCATTTGCCACTTC. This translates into CASSQEGTSGSICHF.

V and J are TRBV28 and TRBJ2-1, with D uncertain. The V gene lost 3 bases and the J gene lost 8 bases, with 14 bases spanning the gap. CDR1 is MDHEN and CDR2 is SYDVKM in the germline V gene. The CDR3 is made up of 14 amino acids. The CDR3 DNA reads TGTGCCAGCAGTTTCCAACCCGTGGTCGATGAGCAGTTCTTC. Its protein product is CASSFQPVVDEQFF.

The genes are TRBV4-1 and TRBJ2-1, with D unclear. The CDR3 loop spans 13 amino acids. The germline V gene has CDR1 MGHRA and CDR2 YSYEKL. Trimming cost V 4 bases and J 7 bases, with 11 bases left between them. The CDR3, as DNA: TGCGCCAGCAGCCCCTCACCCGGGAATGAGCAGTTCTTC. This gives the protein CASSPSPGNEQFF.